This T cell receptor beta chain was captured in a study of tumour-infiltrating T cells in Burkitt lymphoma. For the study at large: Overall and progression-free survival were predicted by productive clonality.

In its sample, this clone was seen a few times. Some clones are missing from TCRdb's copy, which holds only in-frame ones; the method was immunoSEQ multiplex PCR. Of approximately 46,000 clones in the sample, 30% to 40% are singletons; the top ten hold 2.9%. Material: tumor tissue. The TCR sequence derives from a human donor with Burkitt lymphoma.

CDR3: CASSPGGSYGYTF. DNA for the CDR3: TGTGCCAGCTCACCTGGGGGCAGCTATGGCTACACCTTC. The chain recombines TRBV18 with TRBJ1-2; possible D gene TRBD1, 6 bases. The CDR3 runs to 13 residues. Per germline, CDR1 KGHSH and CDR2 LQKENI. V shed 3 bases and J shed 4 bases, with 9 bases lying between them.